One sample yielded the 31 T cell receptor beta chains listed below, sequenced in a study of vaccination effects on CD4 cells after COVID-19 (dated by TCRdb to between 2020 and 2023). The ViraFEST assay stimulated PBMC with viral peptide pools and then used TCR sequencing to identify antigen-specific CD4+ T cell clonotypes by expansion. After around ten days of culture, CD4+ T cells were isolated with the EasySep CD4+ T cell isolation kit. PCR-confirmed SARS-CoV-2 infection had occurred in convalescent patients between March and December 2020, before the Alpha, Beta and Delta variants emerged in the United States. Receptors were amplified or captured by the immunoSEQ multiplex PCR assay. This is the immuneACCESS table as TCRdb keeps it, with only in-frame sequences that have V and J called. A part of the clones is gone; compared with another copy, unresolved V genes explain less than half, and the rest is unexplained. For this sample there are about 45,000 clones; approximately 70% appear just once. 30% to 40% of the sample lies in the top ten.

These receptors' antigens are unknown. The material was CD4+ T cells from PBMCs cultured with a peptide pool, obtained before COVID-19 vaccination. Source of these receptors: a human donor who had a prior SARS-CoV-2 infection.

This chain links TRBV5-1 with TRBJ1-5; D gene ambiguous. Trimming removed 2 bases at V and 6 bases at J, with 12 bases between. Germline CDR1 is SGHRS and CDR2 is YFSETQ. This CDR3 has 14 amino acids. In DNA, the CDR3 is TGCGCCAGCAGCTTAGATGGGTCGGGTCAGCCCCAGCATTTT. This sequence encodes CASSLDGSGQPQHF.

Here the CDR3 DNA reads TGTGCCAGCAGCCCTGACCGACAAGAGACCCAGTACTTC. Translating it yields CASSPDRQETQYF. The rearrangement uses TRBV7-3 and TRBJ2-5; D unclear. With 5 bases removed from V and 2 bases from J, the gap between germline ends came to 9 bases. The CDR3 length is 13 residues. Germline V gene data show CDR1 as SGHTA and CDR2 as FQGTGA.

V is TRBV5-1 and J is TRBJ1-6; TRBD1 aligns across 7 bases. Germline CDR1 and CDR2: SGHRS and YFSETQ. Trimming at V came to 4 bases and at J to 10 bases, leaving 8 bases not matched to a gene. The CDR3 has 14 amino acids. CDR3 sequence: CASSQNRGDSPLHF. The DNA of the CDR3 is TGCGCCAGCAGCCAAAACAGGGGCGACTCACCCCTCCACTTT.

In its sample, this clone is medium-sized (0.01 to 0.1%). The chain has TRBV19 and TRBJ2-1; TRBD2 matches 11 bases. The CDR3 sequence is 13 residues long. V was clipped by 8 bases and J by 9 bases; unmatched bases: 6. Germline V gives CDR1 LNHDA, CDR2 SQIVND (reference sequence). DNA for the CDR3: TGTGCCAGTGGGGGTAGCGGGAGGGCTGAGCAGTTCTTC. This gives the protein CASGGSGRAEQFF.

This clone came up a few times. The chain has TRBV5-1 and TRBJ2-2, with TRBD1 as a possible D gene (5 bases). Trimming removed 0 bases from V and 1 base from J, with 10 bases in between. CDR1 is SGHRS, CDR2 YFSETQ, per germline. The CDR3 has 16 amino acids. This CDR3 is CASSLESGMNTGELFF. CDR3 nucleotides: TGCGCCAGCAGCTTGGAGTCAGGGATGAACACCGGGGAGCTGTTTTTT.

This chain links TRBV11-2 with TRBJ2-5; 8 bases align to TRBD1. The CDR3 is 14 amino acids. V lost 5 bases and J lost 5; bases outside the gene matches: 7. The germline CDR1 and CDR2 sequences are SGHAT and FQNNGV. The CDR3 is CASSIGQGRETQYF. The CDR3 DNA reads TGTGCCAGCAGCATAGGACAGGGCCGCGAGACCCAGTACTTC.

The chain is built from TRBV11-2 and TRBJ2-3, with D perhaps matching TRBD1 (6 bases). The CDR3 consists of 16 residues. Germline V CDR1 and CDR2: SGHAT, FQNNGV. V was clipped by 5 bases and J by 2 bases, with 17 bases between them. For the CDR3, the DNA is TGTGCCAGCAGCGGCTTCAGGGGATTGGTCACAGATACGCAGTATTTT. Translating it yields CASSGFRGLVTDTQYF.

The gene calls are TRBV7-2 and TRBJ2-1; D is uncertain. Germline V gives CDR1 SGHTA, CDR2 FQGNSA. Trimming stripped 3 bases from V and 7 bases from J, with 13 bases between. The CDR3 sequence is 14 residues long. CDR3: CASSFIRVRNEQFF. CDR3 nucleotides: TGTGCCAGCAGCTTTATCCGCGTGCGAAATGAGCAGTTCTTC.

CDR3 nucleotide sequence: TGTGCCAGCAGCCCACAAGGGGTAAGAGAGACCCAGTACTTC. It codes for CASSPQGVRETQYF. The chain employs TRBV9 and TRBJ2-5; maybe TRBD1 (5 bases). The CDR3 extends over 14 amino acids. Trimming left V 4 bases short and J 4 bases short, with 14 bases between. CDR1 and CDR2 from the germline V gene are SGDLS and YYNGEE.

CDR3 amino acids: CASSRQGTWGYTF. CDR3 bases: TGTGCCAGCAGCCGACAGGGGACTTGGGGCTACACCTTC. The V gene is TRBV5-4, the J gene TRBJ1-2, with TRBD1 matching 8 bases. The V and J ends lost 4 bases and 8 bases, in that order; junction bases with no gene match: 7. This CDR3 is 13 amino acids long. CDR1 is SGHNT, CDR2 YYREEE, per germline (reference sequence).

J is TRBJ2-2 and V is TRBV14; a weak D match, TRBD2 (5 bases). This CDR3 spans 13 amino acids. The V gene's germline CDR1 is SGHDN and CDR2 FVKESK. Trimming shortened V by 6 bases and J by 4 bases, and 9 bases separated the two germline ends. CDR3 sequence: CASSWTVTGELFF. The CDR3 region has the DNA TGTGCCAGCAGTTGGACTGTCACCGGGGAGCTGTTTTTT.

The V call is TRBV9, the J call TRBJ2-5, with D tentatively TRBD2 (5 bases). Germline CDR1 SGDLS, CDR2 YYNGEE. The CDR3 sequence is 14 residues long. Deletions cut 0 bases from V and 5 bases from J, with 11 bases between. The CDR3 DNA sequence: TGTGCCAGCAGCGTAGTTGTCGGGGTTGAGACCCAGTACTTC. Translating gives CASSVVVGVETQYF.

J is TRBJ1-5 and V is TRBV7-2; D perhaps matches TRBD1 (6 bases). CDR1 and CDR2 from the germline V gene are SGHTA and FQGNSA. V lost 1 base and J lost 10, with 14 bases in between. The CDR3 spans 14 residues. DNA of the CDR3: TGTGCCAGCAGCTTAGGGTCAGGGGATCTCCCCCAGCATTTT. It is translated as CASSLGSGDLPQHF.

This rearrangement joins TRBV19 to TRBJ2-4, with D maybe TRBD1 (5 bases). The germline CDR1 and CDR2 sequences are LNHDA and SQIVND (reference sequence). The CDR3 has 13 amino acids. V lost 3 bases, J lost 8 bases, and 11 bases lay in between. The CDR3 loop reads CASSIGRADIQYF. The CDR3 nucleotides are TGTGCCAGTAGTATTGGCAGGGCTGACATTCAGTACTTC.

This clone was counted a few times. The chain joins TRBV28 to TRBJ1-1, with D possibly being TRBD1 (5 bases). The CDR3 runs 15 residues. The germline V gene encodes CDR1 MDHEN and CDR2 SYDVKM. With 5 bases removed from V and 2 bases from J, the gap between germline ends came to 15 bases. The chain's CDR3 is CASSPRKTANTEAFF. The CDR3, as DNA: TGTGCCAGCAGTCCAAGAAAGACAGCAAACACTGAAGCTTTCTTT.

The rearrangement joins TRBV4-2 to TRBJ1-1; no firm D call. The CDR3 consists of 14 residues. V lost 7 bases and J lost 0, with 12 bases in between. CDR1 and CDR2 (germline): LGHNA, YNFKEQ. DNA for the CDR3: TGTGCCAGCACCAGAGATGGGGTGAACACTGAAGCTTTCTTT. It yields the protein CASTRDGVNTEAFF.

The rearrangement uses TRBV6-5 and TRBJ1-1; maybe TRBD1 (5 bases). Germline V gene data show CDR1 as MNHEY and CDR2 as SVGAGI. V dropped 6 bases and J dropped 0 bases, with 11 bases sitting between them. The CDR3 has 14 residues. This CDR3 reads CASSDRAMNTEAFF. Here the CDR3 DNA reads TGTGCCAGCAGCGACAGAGCTATGAACACTGAAGCTTTCTTT.

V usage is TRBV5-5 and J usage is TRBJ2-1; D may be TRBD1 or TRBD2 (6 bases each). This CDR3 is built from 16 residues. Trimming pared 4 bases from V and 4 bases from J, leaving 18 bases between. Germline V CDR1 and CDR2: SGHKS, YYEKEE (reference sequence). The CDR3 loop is CASSPLGGHLYNEQFF. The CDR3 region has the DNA TGTGCCAGCAGCCCCCTCGGGGGACACCTTTACAATGAGCAGTTCTTC.

In DNA form, the CDR3 reads TGTGCTAGTAGGAGGGACCTAACCTCGAGGACTGAAGCTTTCTTT. Protein sequence: CASRRDLTSRTEAFF. V and J are TRBV12-5 and TRBJ1-1; D perhaps matches TRBD1 (5 bases). V lost 8 bases to trimming and J lost 5 bases, with 21 bases between them. The CDR3 consists of 15 residues. Per germline, CDR1 LGHNT and CDR2 FRNRAP.

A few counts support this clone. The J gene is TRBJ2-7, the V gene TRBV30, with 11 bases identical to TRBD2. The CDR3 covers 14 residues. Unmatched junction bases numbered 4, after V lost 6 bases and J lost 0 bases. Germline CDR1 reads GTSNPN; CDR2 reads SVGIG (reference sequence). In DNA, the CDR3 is TGTGCCTGCACTAGCGGGAGCCTCTCCTACGAGCAGTACTTC. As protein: CACTSGSLSYEQYF.

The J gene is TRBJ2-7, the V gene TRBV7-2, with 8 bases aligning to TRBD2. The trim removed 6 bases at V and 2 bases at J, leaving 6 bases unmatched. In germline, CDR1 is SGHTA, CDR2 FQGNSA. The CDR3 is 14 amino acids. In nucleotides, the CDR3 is TGTGCCAGCAGACGACTAGCGTTTACCTACGAGCAGTACTTC. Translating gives CASRRLAFTYEQYF.

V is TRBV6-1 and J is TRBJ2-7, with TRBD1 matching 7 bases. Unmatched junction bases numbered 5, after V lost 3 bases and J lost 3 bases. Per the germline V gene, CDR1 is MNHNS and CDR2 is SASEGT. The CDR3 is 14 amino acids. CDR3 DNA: TGTGCCAGCAGTGAGGGGGACAGAAACTACGAGCAGTACTTC. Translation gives CASSEGDRNYEQYF.

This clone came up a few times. The CDR3 coding sequence is TGTGCCAGCAGCTTGTCGCTCCCCGACAGGGGCTACTACGAGCAGTACTTC. Translation: CASSLSLPDRGYYEQYF. This chain uses TRBV5-5 with TRBJ2-7; 8 bases match TRBD1. Germline V CDR1 and CDR2: SGHKS, YYEKEE (reference sequence). This CDR3 contains 17 residues. Trimming cost V 1 base and J 3 bases; bases outside gene matches: 12.

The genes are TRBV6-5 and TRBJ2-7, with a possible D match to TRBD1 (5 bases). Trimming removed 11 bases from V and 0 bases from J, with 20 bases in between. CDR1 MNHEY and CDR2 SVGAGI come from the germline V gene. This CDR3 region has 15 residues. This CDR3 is CASSRAGPSSYEQYF. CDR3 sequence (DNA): TGTGCCTCAAGTCGAGCAGGGCCAAGCTCCTACGAGCAGTACTTC.

The CDR3 DNA reads TGTGCCAGCAGCTTGTACAGGGTGGACTATGGCTACACCTTC. It translates to CASSLYRVDYGYTF. V usage is TRBV5-4 and J usage is TRBJ1-2, with D possibly matching TRBD1 (6 bases). Trimming removed 1 base from V and 3 bases from J, with 10 bases in between. Looked up from germline, CDR1 is SGHNT and CDR2 is YYREEE (reference sequence). The CDR3 loop spans 14 amino acids.

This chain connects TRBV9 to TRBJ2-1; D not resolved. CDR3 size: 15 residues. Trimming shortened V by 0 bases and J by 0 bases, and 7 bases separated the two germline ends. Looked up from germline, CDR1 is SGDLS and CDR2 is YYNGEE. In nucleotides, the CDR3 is TGTGCCAGCAGCGTAGTTGCGGTCTCCTACAATGAGCAGTTCTTC. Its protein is CASSVVAVSYNEQFF.

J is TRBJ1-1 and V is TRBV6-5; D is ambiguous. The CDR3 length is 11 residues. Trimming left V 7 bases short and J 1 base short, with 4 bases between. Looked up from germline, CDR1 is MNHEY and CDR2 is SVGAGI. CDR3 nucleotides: TGTGCCAGCACGAAGAACACTGAAGCTTTCTTT. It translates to CASTKNTEAFF.

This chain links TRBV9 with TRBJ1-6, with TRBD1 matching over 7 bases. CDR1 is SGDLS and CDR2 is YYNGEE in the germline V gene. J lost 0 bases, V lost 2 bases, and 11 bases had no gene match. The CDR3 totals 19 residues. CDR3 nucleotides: TGTGCCAGCAGCGTCGAGCCGGGACAGCCAAACTCCTATAATTCACCCCTCCACTTT. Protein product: CASSVEPGQPNSYNSPLHF.

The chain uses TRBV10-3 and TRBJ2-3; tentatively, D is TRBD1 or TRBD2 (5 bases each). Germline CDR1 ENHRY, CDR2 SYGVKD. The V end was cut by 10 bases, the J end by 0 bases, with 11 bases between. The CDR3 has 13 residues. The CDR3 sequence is CATGATSTDTQYF. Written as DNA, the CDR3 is TGTGCCACCGGGGCAACTAGCACAGATACGCAGTATTTT.

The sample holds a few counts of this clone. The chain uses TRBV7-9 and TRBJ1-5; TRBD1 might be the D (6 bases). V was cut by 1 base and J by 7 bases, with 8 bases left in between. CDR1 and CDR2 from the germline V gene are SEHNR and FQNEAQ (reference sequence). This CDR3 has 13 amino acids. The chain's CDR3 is CASSLERGQPQHF. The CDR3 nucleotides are TGTGCCAGCAGCTTAGAAAGGGGGCAGCCCCAGCATTTT. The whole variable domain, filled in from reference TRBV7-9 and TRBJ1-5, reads DTGVSQNPRHKITKRGQNVTFRCDPISEHNRLYWYRQTLGQGPEFLTYFQNEAQLEKSRLLSDRFSAERPKGSFSTLEIQRTEQGDSAMYLCASSLERGQPQHFGDGTRLSIL.

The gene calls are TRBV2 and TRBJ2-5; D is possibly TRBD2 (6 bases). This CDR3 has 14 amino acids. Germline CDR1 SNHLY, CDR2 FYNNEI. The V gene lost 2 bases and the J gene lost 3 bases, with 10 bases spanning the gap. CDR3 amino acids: CASSELSGEETQYF. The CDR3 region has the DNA TGTGCCAGCAGTGAACTCTCGGGAGAAGAGACCCAGTACTTC.